This TCR beta chain was identified in a study of regulatory T cells in long-lasting Graves disease. HTBI primers from iRepertoire and Arm-PCR of CDR3 regions yielded the TCR beta libraries. From the multiplex PCR reads, TCRdb called clonotypes with MiXCR, one entry per CDR3 protein. Among 500,000 or so distinct CDR3 sequences listed, around 15% were seen once. This clonotype was seen a few times. This sample's time point: newly diagnosed GD, antithyroid drugs for less than 3 months. The authors made the TCR library using RNA they extracted from PBMCs. This CDR3 contains 13 residues. The V gene's germline CDR1 is SGHNT and CDR2 YYREEE (reference sequence). Trimming removed 1 base from V and 4 bases from J, with 8 bases in between. This sample was also put to use in a study of T cells in Graves' hyperthyroidism and ophthalmopathy.

The gene calls are TRBV5-4 and TRBJ1-2, with TRBD1 as a possible D gene (6 bases). The sequence was collected from a woman aged 40 to 65 with Graves disease. The sample was peripheral blood mononuclear cells (PBMCs), taken at new diagnosis, from a patient treated with antithyroid drugs. Written as DNA, the CDR3 is TGTGCCAGCAGCTTGTTAGGGGGCTATGGCTACACCTTC. The encoded protein is CASSLLGGYGYTF. The variable domain in full, completed from reference TRBV5-4 and TRBJ1-2, reads ETGVTQSPTHLIKTRGQQVTLRCSSQSGHNTVSWYQQALGQGPQFIFQYYREEENGRGNFPPRFSGLQFPNYSSELNVNALELDDSALYLCASSLLGGYGYTFGSGTRLTVV.